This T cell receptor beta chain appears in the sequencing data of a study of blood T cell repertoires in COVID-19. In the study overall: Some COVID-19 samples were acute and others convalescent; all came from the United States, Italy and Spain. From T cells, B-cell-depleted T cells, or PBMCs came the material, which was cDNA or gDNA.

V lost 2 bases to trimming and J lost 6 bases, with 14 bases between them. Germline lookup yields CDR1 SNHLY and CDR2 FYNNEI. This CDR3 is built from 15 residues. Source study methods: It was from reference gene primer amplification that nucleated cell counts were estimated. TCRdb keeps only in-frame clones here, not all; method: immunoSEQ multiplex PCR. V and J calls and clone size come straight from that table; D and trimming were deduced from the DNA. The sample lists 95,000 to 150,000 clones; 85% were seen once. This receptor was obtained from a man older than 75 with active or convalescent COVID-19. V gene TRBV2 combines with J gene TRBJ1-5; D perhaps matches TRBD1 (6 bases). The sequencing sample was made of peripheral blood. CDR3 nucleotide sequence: TGTGCCAGCAGTGAAAGGGTACAGGGTTTTCAGCCCCAGCATTTT. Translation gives CASSERVQGFQPQHF.